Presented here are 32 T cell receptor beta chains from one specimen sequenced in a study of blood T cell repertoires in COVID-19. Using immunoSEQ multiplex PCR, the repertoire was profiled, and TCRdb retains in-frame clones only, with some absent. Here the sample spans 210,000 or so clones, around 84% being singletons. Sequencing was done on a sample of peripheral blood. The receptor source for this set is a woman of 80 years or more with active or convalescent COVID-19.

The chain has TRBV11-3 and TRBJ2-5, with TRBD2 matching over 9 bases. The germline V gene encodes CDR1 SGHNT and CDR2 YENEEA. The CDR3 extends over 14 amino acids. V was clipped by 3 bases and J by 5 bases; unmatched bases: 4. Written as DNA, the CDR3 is TGTGCCAGCAGCTTGCTAGCGGGGATTGAGACCCAGTACTTC. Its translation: CASSLLAGIETQYF.

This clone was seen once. CDR3 DNA: TGTGCCAGCACCCCCGGGGCTAGCGGTGCAGGCACGCAGTATTTT. It translates to CASTPGASGAGTQYF. The V call is TRBV11-1, the J call TRBJ2-3, with TRBD2 matching 7 bases. V lost 7 bases to trimming and J lost 9 bases; unmatched junction nucleotides: 16. Germline V CDR1 and CDR2: SGHAT, FQDESV (reference sequence). The CDR3 spans 15 residues.

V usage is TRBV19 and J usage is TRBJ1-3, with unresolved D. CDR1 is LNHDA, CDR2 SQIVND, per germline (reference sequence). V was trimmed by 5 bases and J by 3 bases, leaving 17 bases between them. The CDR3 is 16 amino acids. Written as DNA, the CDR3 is TGTGCCAGTAGTTCCCCCCGAGGGAGTCTTGGAAACACCATATATTTT. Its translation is CASSSPRGSLGNTIYF.

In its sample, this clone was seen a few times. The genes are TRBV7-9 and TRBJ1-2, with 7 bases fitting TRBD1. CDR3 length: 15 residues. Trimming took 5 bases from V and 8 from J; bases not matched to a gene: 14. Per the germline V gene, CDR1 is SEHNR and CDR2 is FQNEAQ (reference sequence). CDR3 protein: CASSPAAGTVAGYTF. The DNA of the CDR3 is TGTGCCAGCAGCCCCGCGGCCGGGACAGTAGCCGGCTACACCTTC.

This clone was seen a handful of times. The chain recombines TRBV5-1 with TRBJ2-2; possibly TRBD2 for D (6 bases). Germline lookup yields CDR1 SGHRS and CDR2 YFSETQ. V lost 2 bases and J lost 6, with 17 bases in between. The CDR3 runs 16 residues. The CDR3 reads CASSFGREMGAGELFF. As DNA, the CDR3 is TGCGCCAGCAGCTTTGGACGGGAGATGGGCGCCGGGGAGCTGTTTTTT.

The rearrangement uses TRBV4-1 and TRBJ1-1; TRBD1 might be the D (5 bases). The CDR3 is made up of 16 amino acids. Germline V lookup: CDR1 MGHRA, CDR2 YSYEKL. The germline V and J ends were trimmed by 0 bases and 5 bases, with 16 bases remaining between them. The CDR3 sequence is CASSQEGAFRGTEAFF. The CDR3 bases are TGCGCCAGCAGCCAAGAGGGAGCCTTCCGGGGGACTGAAGCTTTCTTT.

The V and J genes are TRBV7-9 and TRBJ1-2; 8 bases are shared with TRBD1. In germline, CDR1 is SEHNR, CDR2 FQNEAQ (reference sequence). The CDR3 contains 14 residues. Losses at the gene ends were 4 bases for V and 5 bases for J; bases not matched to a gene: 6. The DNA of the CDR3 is TGTGCCAGCAGCTCTTCAGGGGGCAGTTATGGCTACACCTTC. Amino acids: CASSSSGGSYGYTF.

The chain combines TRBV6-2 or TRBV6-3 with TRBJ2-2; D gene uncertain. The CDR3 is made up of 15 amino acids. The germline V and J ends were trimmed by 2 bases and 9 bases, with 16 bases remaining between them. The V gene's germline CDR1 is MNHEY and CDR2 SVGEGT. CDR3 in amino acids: CASSYLASTRRELFF. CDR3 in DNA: TGTGCCAGCAGTTACCTTGCTAGTACGAGGAGGGAGCTGTTTTTT.

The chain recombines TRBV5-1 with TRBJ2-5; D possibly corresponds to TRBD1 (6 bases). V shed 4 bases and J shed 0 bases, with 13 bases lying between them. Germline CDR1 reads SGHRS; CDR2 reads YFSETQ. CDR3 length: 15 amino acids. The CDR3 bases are TGCGCCAGCAGCCCAGGGGACGGGTACCAAGAGACCCAGTACTTC. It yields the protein CASSPGDGYQETQYF. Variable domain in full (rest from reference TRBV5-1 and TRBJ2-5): KAGVTQTPRYLIKTRGQQVTLSCSPISGHRSVSWYQQTPGQGLQFLFEYFSETQRNKGNFPGRFSGRQFSNSRSEMNVSTLELGDSALYLCASSPGDGYQETQYFGPGTRLLVL.

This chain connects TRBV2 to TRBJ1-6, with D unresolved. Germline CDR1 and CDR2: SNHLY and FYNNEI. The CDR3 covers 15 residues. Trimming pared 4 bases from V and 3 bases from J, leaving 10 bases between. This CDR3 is CASSGDQVYNSPLHF. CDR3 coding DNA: TGTGCCAGCAGTGGAGATCAGGTCTATAATTCACCCCTCCACTTT.

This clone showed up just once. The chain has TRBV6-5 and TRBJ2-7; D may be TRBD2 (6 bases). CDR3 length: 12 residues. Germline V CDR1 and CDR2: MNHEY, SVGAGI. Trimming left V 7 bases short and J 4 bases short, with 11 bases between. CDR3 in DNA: TGTGCCAGCAAGAGGGAGGCGTACGAGCAGTACTTC. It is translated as CASKREAYEQYF.

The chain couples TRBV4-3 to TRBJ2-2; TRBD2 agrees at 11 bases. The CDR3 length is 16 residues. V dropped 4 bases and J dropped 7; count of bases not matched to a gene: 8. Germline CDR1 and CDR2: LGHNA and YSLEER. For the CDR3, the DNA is TGCGCCAGCAGCCTTTTTAGCGGGGGGGCCGTCGGGGAGCTGTTTTTT. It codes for CASSLFSGGAVGELFF.

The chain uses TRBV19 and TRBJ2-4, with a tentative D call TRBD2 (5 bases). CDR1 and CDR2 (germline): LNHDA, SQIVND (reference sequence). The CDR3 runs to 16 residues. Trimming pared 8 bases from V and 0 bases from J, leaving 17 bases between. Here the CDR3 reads CASSGGSKLAKNIQYF. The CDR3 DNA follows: TGTGCCAGTTCTGGAGGCAGTAAGCTAGCCAAAAACATTCAGTACTTC.

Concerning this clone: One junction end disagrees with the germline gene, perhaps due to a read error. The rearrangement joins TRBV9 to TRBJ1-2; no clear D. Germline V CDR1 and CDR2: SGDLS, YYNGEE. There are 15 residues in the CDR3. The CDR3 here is CASRVDTSTTRGYTF. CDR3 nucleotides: TGTGCCAGCAGAGTAGACACCTCGACAACCAGAGGCTACACCTTC.

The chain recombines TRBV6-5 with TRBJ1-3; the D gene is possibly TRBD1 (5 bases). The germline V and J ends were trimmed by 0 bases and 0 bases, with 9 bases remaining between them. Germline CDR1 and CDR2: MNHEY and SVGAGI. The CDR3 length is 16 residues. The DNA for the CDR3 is TGTGCCAGCAGTTACTCGTGGGGCCGCTCTGGAAACACCATATATTTT. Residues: CASSYSWGRSGNTIYF.

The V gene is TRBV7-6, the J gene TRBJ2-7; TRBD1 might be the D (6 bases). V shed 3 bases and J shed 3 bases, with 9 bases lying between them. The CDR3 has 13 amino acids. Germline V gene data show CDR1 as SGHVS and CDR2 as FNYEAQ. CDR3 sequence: CASSLGRGYEQYF. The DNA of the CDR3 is TGTGCCAGCAGCTTGGGCAGGGGCTACGAGCAGTACTTC. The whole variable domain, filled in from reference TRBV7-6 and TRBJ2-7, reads GAGVSQSPRYKVTKRGQDVALRCDPISGHVSLYWYRQALGQGPEFLTYFNYEAQQDKSGLPNDRFSAERPEGSISTLTIQRTEQRDSAMYRCASSLGRGYEQYFGPGTRLTVT.

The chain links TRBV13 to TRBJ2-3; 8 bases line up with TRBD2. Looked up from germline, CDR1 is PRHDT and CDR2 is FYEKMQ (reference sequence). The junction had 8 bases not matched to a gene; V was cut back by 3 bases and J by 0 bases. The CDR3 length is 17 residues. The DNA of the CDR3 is TGTGCCAGCAGCTTGGGACTAGTGGGGGGGAGCACAGATACGCAGTATTTT. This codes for CASSLGLVGGSTDTQYF.

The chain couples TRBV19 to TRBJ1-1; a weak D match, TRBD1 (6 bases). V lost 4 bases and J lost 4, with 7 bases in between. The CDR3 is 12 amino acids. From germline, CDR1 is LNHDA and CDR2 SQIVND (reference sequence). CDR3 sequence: CASSKQGTEAFF. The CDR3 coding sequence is TGTGCCAGTAGTAAACAGGGCACTGAAGCTTTCTTT. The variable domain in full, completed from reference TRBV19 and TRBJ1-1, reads DGGITQSPKYLFRKEGQNVTLSCEQNLNHDAMYWYRQDPGQGLRLIYYSQIVNDFQKGDIAEGYSVSREKKESFPLTVTSAQKNPTAFYLCASSKQGTEAFFGQGTRLTVV.

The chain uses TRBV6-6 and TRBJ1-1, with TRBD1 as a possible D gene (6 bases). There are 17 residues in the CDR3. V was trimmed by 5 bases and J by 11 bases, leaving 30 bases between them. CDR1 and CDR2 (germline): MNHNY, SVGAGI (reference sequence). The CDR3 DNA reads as TGTGCCAGCAGTCTCCTTACCCCGGGGGGGGGCAACCTTCGGGCTTTCTTT. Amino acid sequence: CASSLLTPGGGNLRAFF.

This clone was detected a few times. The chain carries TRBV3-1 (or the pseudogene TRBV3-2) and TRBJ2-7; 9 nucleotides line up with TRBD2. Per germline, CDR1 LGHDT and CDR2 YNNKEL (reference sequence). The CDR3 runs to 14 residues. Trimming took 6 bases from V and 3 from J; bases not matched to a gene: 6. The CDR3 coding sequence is TGTGCCAGCAGGCCCGGGACTAGCCTCTACGAGCAGTACTTC. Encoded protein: CASRPGTSLYEQYF.

Here the CDR3 DNA reads TGTGCCAGCACCCCGACAGCCTACAATGAGCAGTTCTTC. This translates into CASTPTAYNEQFF. This chain joins TRBV12-3 or TRBV12-4 and TRBJ2-1; D may be TRBD1 (5 bases). This CDR3 region has 13 residues. V lost 7 bases, J lost 2 bases, and 9 bases lay in between.

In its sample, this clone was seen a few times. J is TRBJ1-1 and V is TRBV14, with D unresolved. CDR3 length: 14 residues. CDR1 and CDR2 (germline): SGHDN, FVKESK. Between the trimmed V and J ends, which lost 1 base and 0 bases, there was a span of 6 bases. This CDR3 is CASSQGSLNTEAFF. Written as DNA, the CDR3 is TGTGCCAGCAGCCAAGGGAGCTTGAACACTGAAGCTTTCTTT.

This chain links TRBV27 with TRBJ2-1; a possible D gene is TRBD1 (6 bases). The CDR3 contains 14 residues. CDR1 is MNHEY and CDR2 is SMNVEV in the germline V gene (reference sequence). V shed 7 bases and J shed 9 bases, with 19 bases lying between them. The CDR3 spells CASTFAGGRFEQFF. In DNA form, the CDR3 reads TGTGCCAGCACCTTTGCTGGGGGCCGTTTTGAGCAGTTCTTC.

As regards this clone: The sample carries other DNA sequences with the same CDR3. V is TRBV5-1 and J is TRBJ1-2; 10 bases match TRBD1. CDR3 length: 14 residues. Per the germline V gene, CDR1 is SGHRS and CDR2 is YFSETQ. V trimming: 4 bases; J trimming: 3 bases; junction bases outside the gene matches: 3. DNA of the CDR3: TGCGCCAGCAGCAGACAGGGGGCAGACTATGGCTACACCTTC. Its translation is CASSRQGADYGYTF.

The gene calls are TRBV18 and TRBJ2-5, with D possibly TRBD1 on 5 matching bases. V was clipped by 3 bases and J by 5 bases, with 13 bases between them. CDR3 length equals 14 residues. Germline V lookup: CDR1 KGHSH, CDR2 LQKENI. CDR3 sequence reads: CASSPETVRETQYF. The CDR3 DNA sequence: TGTGCCAGCTCACCGGAGACAGTGCGGGAGACCCAGTACTTC.

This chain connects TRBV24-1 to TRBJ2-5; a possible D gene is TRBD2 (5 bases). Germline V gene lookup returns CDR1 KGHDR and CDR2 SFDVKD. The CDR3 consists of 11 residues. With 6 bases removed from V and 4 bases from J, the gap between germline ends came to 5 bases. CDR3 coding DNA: TGTGCCACCAGTCGGGGAGAGACCCAGTACTTC. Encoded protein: CATSRGETQYF.

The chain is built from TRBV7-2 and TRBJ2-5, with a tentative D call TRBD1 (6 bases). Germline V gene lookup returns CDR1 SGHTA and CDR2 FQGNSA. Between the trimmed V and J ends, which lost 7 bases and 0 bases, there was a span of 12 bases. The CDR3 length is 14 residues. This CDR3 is CASTGQSYQETQYF. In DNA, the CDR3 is TGTGCCAGCACCGGACAGTCGTACCAAGAGACCCAGTACTTC.

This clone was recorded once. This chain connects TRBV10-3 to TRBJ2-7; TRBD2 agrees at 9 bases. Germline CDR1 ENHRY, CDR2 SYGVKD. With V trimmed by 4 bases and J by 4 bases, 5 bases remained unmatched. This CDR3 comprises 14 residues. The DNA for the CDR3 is TGTGCCATCAGTGCTAGCGGGGCCGGGTACGAGCAGTACTTC. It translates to CAISASGAGYEQYF.

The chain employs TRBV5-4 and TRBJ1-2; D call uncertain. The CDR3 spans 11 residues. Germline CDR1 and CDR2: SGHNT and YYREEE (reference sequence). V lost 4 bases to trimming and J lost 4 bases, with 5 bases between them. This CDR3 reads CASSPGYGYTF. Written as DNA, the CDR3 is TGTGCCAGCAGCCCCGGCTATGGCTACACCTTC.

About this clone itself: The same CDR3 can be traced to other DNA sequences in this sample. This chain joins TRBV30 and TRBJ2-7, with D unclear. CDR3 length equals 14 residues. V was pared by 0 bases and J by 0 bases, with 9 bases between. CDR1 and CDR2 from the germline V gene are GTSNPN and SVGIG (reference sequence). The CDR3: CAWSVGGSSYEQYF. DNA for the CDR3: TGTGCCTGGAGTGTTGGCGGTAGCTCCTACGAGCAGTACTTC. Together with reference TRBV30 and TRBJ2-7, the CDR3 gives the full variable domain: SQTIHQWPATLVQPVGSPLSLECTVEGTSNPNLYWYRQAAGRGLQLLFYSVGIGQISSEVPQNLSASRPQDRQFILSSKKLLLSDSGFYLCAWSVGGSSYEQYFGPGTRLTVT.

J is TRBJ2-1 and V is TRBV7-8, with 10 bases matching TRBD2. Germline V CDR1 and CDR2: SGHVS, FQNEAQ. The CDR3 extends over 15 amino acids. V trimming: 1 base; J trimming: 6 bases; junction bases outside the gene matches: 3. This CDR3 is CASSLGGLASNEQFF. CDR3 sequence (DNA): TGTGCCAGCAGCTTAGGGGGACTAGCGAGCAATGAGCAGTTCTTC.

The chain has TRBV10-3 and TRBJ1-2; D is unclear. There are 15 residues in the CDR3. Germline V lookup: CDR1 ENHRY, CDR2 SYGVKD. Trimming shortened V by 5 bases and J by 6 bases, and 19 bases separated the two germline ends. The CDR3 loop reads CAISKQRLVTDGYTF. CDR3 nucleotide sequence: TGTGCCATCAGTAAGCAGAGACTTGTAACGGATGGCTACACCTTC.